Below are 32 T cell receptor beta chains sequenced from a single sample in a study of blood T cells in healthy people across ages. With a J-beta primer mix and a sample-barcoded 5' primer, a second PCR ran about 7 to 12 cycles. Each CDR3 protein gets one entry after TCRdb re-called the 5' RACE reads with MiXCR. This table holds some 1 million distinct CDR3 sequences, around 45% found once. The source material was blood. These receptors came from a woman in her sixties in good health.

The rearrangement joins TRBV27 to TRBJ2-6; 8 bases map to TRBD2. The germline gives CDR1 MNHEY, CDR2 SMNVEV (reference sequence). The CDR3 is 17 residues long. The V and J ends lost 7 bases and 0 bases, in that order; junction bases with no gene match: 8. The DNA of the CDR3 is TGTGCCAGCAAGACTCGGGAGGGAAACTCTGGGGCCAACGTCCTGACTTTC. Translation gives CASKTREGNSGANVLTF. Filled out from reference TRBV27 and TRBJ2-6, the complete variable domain reads EAQVTQNPRYLITVTGKKLTVTCSQNMNHEYMSWYRQDPGLGLRQIYYSMNVEVTDKGDVPEGYKVSRKEKRNFPLILESPSPNQTSLYFCASKTREGNSGANVLTFGAGSRLTVL.

Concerning this clonotype: With a much larger clone just one base away, this may be a read error. The chain couples TRBV7-9 to TRBJ2-1; TRBD2 aligns across 8 bases. V lost 1 base and J lost 4; bases outside the gene matches: 3. CDR1 and CDR2 from the germline V gene are SEHNR and FQNEAQ (reference sequence). CDR3 length: 15 residues. The CDR3 DNA is TGTGCCAGCAGCTTAGGAGCGGGAGTGTACAATGAGCAGTTCTTC. This gives the protein CASSLGAGVYNEQFF.

This clonotype has just a few counts. V usage is TRBV5-1 and J usage is TRBJ2-7; D unclear. Per germline, CDR1 SGHRS and CDR2 YFSETQ. The CDR3 runs 12 residues. V lost 4 bases to trimming and J lost 3 bases, with 8 bases between them. CDR3 in amino acids: CASSHVDYEQYF. The CDR3 nucleotides are TGCGCCAGCAGCCATGTTGACTACGAGCAGTACTTC.

This clonotype has a handful of counts. This chain connects TRBV27 to TRBJ2-1; tentative D call: TRBD1 (6 bases). CDR3 size: 15 residues. Trimming pared 3 bases from V and 4 bases from J, leaving 13 bases between. Per germline, CDR1 MNHEY and CDR2 SMNVEV (reference sequence). The CDR3 DNA is TGTGCCAGCAGTTTGTCAGGGACACCGTACAATGAGCAGTTCTTC. This gives the protein CASSLSGTPYNEQFF.

Notes on this clonotype: The junction departs from the called germline gene at one end, perhaps through a read error. The V gene is TRBV7-6, the J gene TRBJ2-3; D is possibly TRBD1 (5 bases). CDR3 length: 16 amino acids. Germline assignment: CDR1 SGHVS and CDR2 FNYEAQ. CDR3 bases: TGTGCCAGCAGCTTATTGGGAAGGGGCGGCACAGATTCGCAGTATTTT. Protein sequence: CASSLLGRGGTDSQYF.

As regards this clonotype: This may arise from a read error, as a much more abundant clone is one base away. The chain is built from TRBV7-2 and TRBJ2-3; 9 positions match TRBD2. The CDR3 is made up of 15 amino acids. Unmatched junction bases numbered 3, after V lost 0 bases and J lost 5 bases. Germline-derived CDR1 and CDR2 are SGHTA and FQGNSA. Here the CDR3 reads CASSLAAGGVDTQYF. The CDR3 DNA reads TGTGCCAGCAGCTTAGCGGCGGGAGGGGTAGATACGCAGTATTTT. Complete variable domain (other parts from reference TRBV7-2 and TRBJ2-3): GAGVSQSPSNKVTEKGKDVELRCDPISGHTALYWYRQSLGQGLEFLIYFQGNSAPDKSGLPSDRFSAERTGGSVSTLTIQRTQQEDSAVYLCASSLAAGGVDTQYFGPGTRLTVL.

The genes are TRBV12-3 or TRBV12-4 and TRBJ2-5; D might be TRBD1 (6 bases). The CDR3 extends over 14 amino acids. V was clipped by 5 bases and J by 7 bases, with 17 bases between them. The CDR3 DNA reads as TGTGCCAGCAGTCTCTTCAGGGGCGAAGGGACCCAGTACTTC. It yields the protein CASSLFRGEGTQYF.

V and J are TRBV20-1 and TRBJ2-4; no firm D call. The CDR3 contains 15 residues. Germline V gene lookup returns CDR1 DFQATT and CDR2 SNEGSKA (reference sequence). Trimming cost V 3 bases and J 0 bases, with 12 bases left between them. Written as DNA, the CDR3 is TGCAGTGCTAGTTCCAGTGTGCTAGCCAAAAACATTCAGTACTTC. Its translation: CSASSSVLAKNIQYF.

The rearrangement joins TRBV20-1 to TRBJ2-7, with D perhaps being TRBD1 or TRBD2 (6 bases each). The CDR3 length is 12 residues. Germline CDR1 and CDR2: DFQATT and SNEGSKA (reference sequence). The V end was cut by 2 bases, the J end by 6 bases, with 11 bases between. DNA for the CDR3: TGCAGTGCTAGAAGGGGGGAGGTCGAGCAGTACTTC. Protein sequence: CSARRGEVEQYF.

This clonotype turned up a few times. The rearrangement joins TRBV6-1 to TRBJ2-3; TRBD2 matches at 9 bases. CDR1 is MNHNS and CDR2 is SASEGT in the germline V gene. CDR3 length equals 14 residues. After removal of 4 bases from V and 5 bases from J, the junction contained 4 bases not matched to a gene. In DNA, the CDR3 is TGTGCCAGCAGTGCCCCAGCGGGGGGAGATACGCAGTATTTT. Encoded protein: CASSAPAGGDTQYF.

A remark on this clonotype: A much larger clone lies a single base off, so this may be a read error. V gene TRBV12-3 or TRBV12-4 combines with J gene TRBJ2-5; D is undetermined. Trimming pared 5 bases from V and 0 bases from J, leaving 10 bases between. The CDR3 extends over 14 amino acids. The CDR3, as DNA: TGTGCCAGCAGTGCCACACCGGACCAAGAGACCCAGTACTTC. It is translated as CASSATPDQETQYF.

The chain employs TRBV7-9 and TRBJ1-2, with no clear D. CDR3 length: 14 residues. Germline lookup yields CDR1 SEHNR and CDR2 FQNEAQ (reference sequence). The V end was cut by 7 bases, the J end by 0 bases, with 12 bases between. CDR3: CASTPDMANYGYTF. CDR3 coding DNA: TGTGCCAGCACCCCAGATATGGCTAACTATGGCTACACCTTC.

Comment on this clonotype: The junction shows a germline mismatch at one end, possibly a read error. V gene TRBV4-2 combines with J gene TRBJ2-1; 11 bases are a match to TRBD2. Germline CDR1 LGHNA, CDR2 YNFKEQ. The CDR3 spans 15 residues. CDR3 bases: TGTGCCAGCAGCATTCTAGCGGGGGGAGTTAATGAGCGGTTATTC. Amino acid sequence: CASSILAGGVNERLF.

This chain uses TRBV29-1 with TRBJ2-5, with D uncertain. CDR3 size: 15 residues. Trimming took 3 bases from V and 0 from J, leaving 14 bases between them. The germline V gene encodes CDR1 SQVTM and CDR2 ANQGSEA. The CDR3 sequence: CSVDPDIRHQETQYF. The CDR3 region has the DNA TGCAGCGTTGATCCGGATATCCGACACCAAGAGACCCAGTACTTC.

Details on this clonotype: A read error may explain this, as a much larger clone is one base away. This rearrangement joins TRBV3-1 to TRBJ2-1, with D possibly matching TRBD2 (5 bases). Trimming removed 2 bases at V and 7 bases at J, with 15 bases between. Germline V gene data show CDR1 as LGHDT and CDR2 as YNNKEL (reference sequence). The CDR3 extends over 15 amino acids. CDR3 protein: CASSQTRTRDNEQFF. The CDR3 coding sequence is TGTGCCAGCAGCCAAACCCGCACTAGGGATAATGAGCAGTTCTTC.

The V and J genes are TRBV9 and TRBJ2-1, with 9 bases matching TRBD1. J gave up 7 bases and V 0 bases, and 5 bases lay outside the gene matches. The germline V gene encodes CDR1 SGDLS and CDR2 YYNGEE. This CDR3 region has 15 residues. The DNA for the CDR3 is TGTGCCAGCAGCGTAGAGGGACAGGGTAGGAATGAGCAGTTCTTC. As protein: CASSVEGQGRNEQFF.

CDR3 residues: CASSLEGGGAYEQYF. The CDR3 DNA reads TGTGCCAGCAGCTTAGAGGGCGGGGGGGCCTACGAGCAGTACTTC. The V and J genes are TRBV11-2 and TRBJ2-7, with TRBD2 identical over 9 bases. V lost 0 bases, J lost 2 bases, and 2 bases stayed unmatched. The length of the CDR3 is 15 residues. Germline V CDR1 and CDR2: SGHAT, FQNNGV.

The chain links TRBV10-3 to TRBJ1-1; D is uncertain. This CDR3 has 14 residues. The ends were cut back, 3 bases at V and 1 base at J, with 9 bases in the middle. Germline values: CDR1 ENHRY, CDR2 SYGVKD. The CDR3 region is CAISDAGSNTEAFF. The CDR3 DNA is TGTGCCATCAGTGACGCCGGCTCGAACACTGAAGCTTTCTTT.

The chain combines TRBV7-9 with TRBJ2-1; D remains unclear. The V gene's germline CDR1 is SEHNR and CDR2 FQNEAQ (reference sequence). The CDR3 length is 14 residues. Trimming removed 4 bases at V and 4 bases at J, with 11 bases between. The CDR3 loop reads CASSSLERYNEQFF. DNA of the CDR3: TGTGCCAGCAGCTCTCTGGAGAGATACAATGAGCAGTTCTTC.

The V and J genes are TRBV7-3 and TRBJ1-1, with D unclear. Germline V gene lookup returns CDR1 SGHTA and CDR2 FQGTGA. Trimming took 6 bases from V and 0 from J, leaving 14 bases between them. The CDR3 length is 15 residues. The CDR3 spells CASSPTREMNTEAFF. The CDR3, as DNA: TGTGCCAGCAGTCCAACTAGAGAAATGAACACTGAAGCTTTCTTT. The full variable domain, its missing parts supplied by reference TRBV7-3 and TRBJ1-1, is GAGVSQTPSNKVTEKGKYVELRCDPISGHTALYWYRQSLGQGPEFLIYFQGTGAADDSGLPNDRFFAVRPEGSVSTLKIQRTERGDSAVYLCASSPTREMNTEAFFGQGTRLTVV.

The chain joins TRBV7-9 to TRBJ2-7, with a possible D match to TRBD1 (6 bases). Germline values: CDR1 SEHNR, CDR2 FQNEAQ (reference sequence). This CDR3 comprises 15 residues. The V end lost 2 bases, the J end lost 7 bases, and 18 bases lay between the germline ends. The CDR3: CASSLTGSGYNEQYF. The CDR3 region has the DNA TGTGCCAGCAGCTTAACAGGGTCTGGCTACAATGAGCAGTACTTC. The whole variable domain, filled in from reference TRBV7-9 and TRBJ2-7, reads DTGVSQNPRHKITKRGQNVTFRCDPISEHNRLYWYRQTLGQGPEFLTYFQNEAQLEKSRLLSDRFSAERPKGSFSTLEIQRTEQGDSAMYLCASSLTGSGYNEQYFGPGTRLTVT.

The chain has TRBV4-1 and TRBJ2-7; 12 bases match TRBD2. The CDR3 covers 16 residues. The trim removed 2 bases at V and 2 bases at J, leaving 4 bases unmatched. Germline assignment: CDR1 MGHRA and CDR2 YSYEKL. The CDR3 DNA reads TGCGCCAGCAGCCAATACGGACTAGCGGGAACCTACGAGCAGTACTTC. Its translation is CASSQYGLAGTYEQYF.

The chain couples TRBV7-6 to TRBJ2-7, with D perhaps TRBD1 (5 bases). CDR1 SGHVS and CDR2 FNYEAQ come from the germline V gene. The CDR3 spans 13 residues. With 7 bases removed from V and 1 base from J, the gap between germline ends came to 11 bases. The DNA for the CDR3 is TGTGCCAGCACACAAGGGGATTCCTACGAGCAGTACTTC. It codes for CASTQGDSYEQYF.

V usage is TRBV29-1 and J usage is TRBJ2-4, with D unresolved. This CDR3 region has 17 residues. Germline CDR1 is SQVTM and CDR2 is ANQGSEA. The V end lost 3 bases, the J end lost 6 bases, and 24 bases lay between the germline ends. CDR3 residues: CSVEAPLLDRRRNIQYF. In DNA, the CDR3 is TGCAGCGTTGAGGCCCCCTTGTTGGATAGGCGCCGAAACATTCAGTACTTC.

This clonotype has a handful of counts. V usage is TRBV7-9 and J usage is TRBJ2-3; D is uncertain. Germline V gene data show CDR1 as SEHNR and CDR2 as FQNEAQ (reference sequence). This CDR3 has 12 amino acids. With 5 bases removed from V and 10 bases from J, the gap between germline ends came to 13 bases. CDR3 loop: CASSLTTPPQYF. For the CDR3, the DNA is TGTGCCAGCAGCCTCACTACGCCGCCGCAGTATTTT. Filled out from reference TRBV7-9 and TRBJ2-3, the complete variable domain reads DTGVSQNPRHKITKRGQNVTFRCDPISEHNRLYWYRQTLGQGPEFLTYFQNEAQLEKSRLLSDRFSAERPKGSFSTLEIQRTEQGDSAMYLCASSLTTPPQYFGPGTRLTVL.

CDR3 sequence: CASSVASAGATDTQYF. Here the CDR3 DNA reads TGTGCCAGCAGCGTAGCTAGTGCGGGGGCCACAGATACGCAGTATTTT. The chain is built from TRBV9 and TRBJ2-3; D perhaps matches TRBD2 (7 bases). Per the germline V gene, CDR1 is SGDLS and CDR2 is YYNGEE. Trimming removed 0 bases from V and 2 bases from J, with 13 bases in between. The CDR3 has 16 residues. Full variable domain (remainder filled in from reference TRBV9 and TRBJ2-3): DSGVTQTPKHLITATGQRVTLRCSPRSGDLSVYWYQQSLDQGLQFLIQYYNGEERAKGNILERFSAQQFPDLHSELNLSSLELGDSALYFCASSVASAGATDTQYFGPGTRLTVL.

This clonotype was detected only a few times. The V call is TRBV25-1, the J call TRBJ2-3; no clear D. This CDR3 is built from 16 residues. V was trimmed by 3 bases and J by 6 bases, leaving 19 bases between them. The germline V gene encodes CDR1 MGHDK and CDR2 SYGVNS. The CDR3 loop reads CASSDQRPHERDTQYF. CDR3 nucleotides: TGTGCCAGCAGTGACCAACGGCCCCACGAGAGGGATACGCAGTATTTT.

The gene calls are TRBV29-1 and TRBJ1-4, with D unclear. Trimming cost V 3 bases and J 6 bases, with 17 bases left between them. Per germline, CDR1 SQVTM and CDR2 ANQGSEA. This CDR3 is built from 15 residues. The CDR3 DNA reads TGCAGCGTTGATGGCCTTTCCGACGGCGATGAAAAACTGTTTTTT. Encoded protein: CSVDGLSDGDEKLFF.

CDR3 amino acids: CASSPDGTSTTDTQYF. The CDR3 region has the DNA TGTGCCAGCAGCCCGGATGGGACTAGCACCACAGATACGCAGTATTTT. This chain joins TRBV7-9 and TRBJ2-3; 9 bases align to TRBD2. Germline values: CDR1 SEHNR, CDR2 FQNEAQ (reference sequence). This CDR3 has 16 residues. J gave up 2 bases and V 5 bases, and 8 bases lay outside the gene matches.

This clonotype turned up a few times. V usage is TRBV20-1 and J usage is TRBJ2-7; D remains ambiguous. This CDR3 is built from 13 residues. The germline gives CDR1 DFQATT, CDR2 SNEGSKA (reference sequence). The germline V and J ends were trimmed by 5 bases and 0 bases, with 11 bases remaining between them. The CDR3 protein is CSASQPSSYEQYF. CDR3 nucleotide sequence: TGCAGTGCTTCACAGCCTTCCTCCTACGAGCAGTACTTC.

The chain has TRBV20-1 and TRBJ2-4; a possible D gene is TRBD1 (5 bases). The J call may be in error: the DNA end matches TRBJ2-7 better. There are 15 residues in the CDR3. Germline CDR1 is DFQATT and CDR2 is SNEGSKA (reference sequence). The CDR3 spells CSAPPFSTVPYEQYF. CDR3 bases: TGCAGTGCTCCGCCCTTTTCGACAGTCCCCTACGAGCAGTACTTC.

The gene calls are TRBV4-1 and TRBJ1-1, with a weak D call TRBD1 (5 bases). The CDR3 runs 15 residues. Germline loops: CDR1 MGHRA, CDR2 YSYEKL. Between the trimmed V and J ends, which lost 1 base and 3 bases, there was a span of 12 bases. CDR3 amino acids: CASSQGTMADTEAFF. As DNA, the CDR3 is TGCGCCAGCAGCCAAGGGACAATGGCGGACACTGAAGCTTTCTTT.